This paragraph covers one T cell receptor (beta chain) sequence. This sample is drawn from a study of PD-1 blockade in classical Hodgkin lymphoma. All the patients suffered relapse after autologous stem cell transplantation, and brentuximab vedotin exposure differed. This table comes from immunoSEQ multiplex PCR, and its TCRdb copy is limited to in-frame clones, with some not included. The table has roughly 40,000 clones, around 87% seen once. V was shortened by 1 base and J by 6 bases, with 18 bases between the two germline ends. The germline V gene has CDR1 LNHDA and CDR2 SQIVND (reference sequence). The CDR3 is made up of 17 amino acids.

V and J are TRBV19 and TRBJ2-2, with a weak D call TRBD2 (6 bases). The TCR originated in a human donor with classical Hodgkin lymphoma. The material was peripheral blood mononuclear cells (PBMCs), obtained at baseline. CDR3 sequence: CASSIGRGAGNPGELFF. CDR3 coding DNA: TGTGCCAGTAGTATAGGACGCGGGGCAGGGAATCCCGGGGAGCTGTTTTTT.